This TCR beta chain was found in a study of blood T cell repertoires in COVID-19. Study overall: Whether acute or convalescent, the COVID-19 samples came from the United States, Italy and Spain.

The CDR3 length is 15 residues. Trimming shortened V by 1 base and J by 3 bases, and 10 bases separated the two germline ends. CDR1 and CDR2 from the germline V gene are MNHNS and SASEGT. Sequencing used immunoSEQ multiplex PCR; TCRdb keeps in-frame clones, though not all of them. In the table there are about 300,000 clones, around nine tenths of which are singletons. Individuals drawn from around 25 US areas were about 18 to 95 years old. Within 2 weeks of study entry, exposed participants had contacted a PCR-confirmed or clinician-diagnosed COVID-19 case. The receptor comes from a woman aged 50 to 65 who had been exposed to COVID-19. The chain combines TRBV6-1 with TRBJ1-5; D gene uncertain. Specimen: PBMCs or T cells enriched from blood (not recorded which). CDR3 nucleotide sequence: TGTGCCAGCAGTGAAGGTATTAGCACCAATCAGCCCCAGCATTTT. It yields the protein CASSEGISTNQPQHF.